These 12 T cell receptor beta chains came from one sample sequenced in a study of blood T cell repertoires in COVID-19. Produced via immunoSEQ multiplex PCR; TCRdb's table is partial and in-frame only. The sample yields some 240,000 clones, roughly 76% seen once. The sample was peripheral blood. The receptors come from a woman of 80 years or more with COVID-19, enrolled during active disease.

The chain employs TRBV30 and TRBJ1-1; D not resolved. Per germline, CDR1 GTSNPN and CDR2 SVGIG (reference sequence). The CDR3 is 12 residues long. Trimming stripped 4 bases from V and 0 bases from J, with 6 bases between. CDR3 region: CAWKTMNTEAFF. Here the CDR3 DNA reads TGTGCCTGGAAAACTATGAACACTGAAGCTTTCTTT.

This clone was recorded only once. The chain is built from TRBV24-1 and TRBJ2-3, with TRBD2 matching over 11 bases. The CDR3 spans 16 residues. The V segment lost 4 bases and the J segment 2 bases; nucleotides outside the gene matches: 4. Germline CDR1 and CDR2: KGHDR and SFDVKD. CDR3 residues: CATSDPTSGDTDTQYF. CDR3 nucleotides: TGTGCCACCAGTGACCCGACTAGCGGGGACACAGATACGCAGTATTTT.

The table lists this clone with a count of one. This chain uses TRBV7-9 with TRBJ1-2; 10 bases are shared with TRBD1. CDR1 is SEHNR, CDR2 FQNEAQ, per germline (reference sequence). This CDR3 is 13 amino acids long. The V and J ends lost 5 bases and 7 bases, in that order; junction bases with no gene match: 4. CDR3 amino acids: CASSGGQGRGYTF. CDR3 coding DNA: TGTGCCAGCAGCGGGGGACAGGGGCGTGGCTACACCTTC.

This clone is a singleton in its sample. The chain has TRBV19 and TRBJ1-1; 11 nucleotides agree with TRBD1. The CDR3 loop spans 15 amino acids. The germline V gene encodes CDR1 LNHDA and CDR2 SQIVND (reference sequence). J was trimmed by 5 bases and V by 5 bases; bases with no gene match: 7. The CDR3 spells CASSGKGTGGTEAFF. Here the CDR3 DNA reads TGTGCCAGTAGTGGGAAAGGGACAGGGGGAACTGAAGCTTTCTTT.

The chain combines TRBV6-4 with TRBJ1-1; D is unclear. Germline V gives CDR1 MRHNA, CDR2 SNTAGT. V dropped 4 bases and J dropped 4 bases, with 10 bases sitting between them. CDR3 length: 13 amino acids. This chain's CDR3 is CASSALAGTEAFF. CDR3 DNA sequence: TGTGCCAGCAGTGCCCTAGCAGGCACTGAAGCTTTCTTT.

The chain couples TRBV29-1 to TRBJ1-1, with a weak D call TRBD1 (6 bases). Germline CDR1 and CDR2: SQVTM and ANQGSEA. The CDR3 runs to 13 residues. This CDR3 reads CSARTDGNTEAFF. The CDR3 DNA reads TGCAGTGCCCGGACAGACGGGAACACTGAAGCTTTCTTT.

The rearrangement joins TRBV7-3 to TRBJ2-2; unclear D gene. The CDR3 spans 14 residues. V was clipped by 2 bases and J by 5 bases, with 9 bases between them. Germline V gene sequence: CDR1 SGHTA, CDR2 FQGTGA. The CDR3 sequence: CASSLDLRTGELFF. Written as DNA, the CDR3 is TGTGCCAGCAGCTTAGATCTTCGGACCGGGGAGCTGTTTTTT.

Only one count was recorded for this clone. J is TRBJ2-1 and V is TRBV28; the match to TRBD2 covers 12 bases. From germline, CDR1 is MDHEN and CDR2 SYDVKM. The CDR3 runs 16 residues. After removal of 4 bases from V and 4 bases from J, the junction contained 5 bases not matched to a gene. CDR3 region: CASSSLAGGYYNEQFF. The CDR3, as DNA: TGTGCCAGCAGTTCACTAGCGGGAGGATATTACAATGAGCAGTTCTTC.

This sequence joins TRBV30 and TRBJ2-3; tentative D call: TRBD1 (6 bases). The CDR3 spans 13 residues. CDR1 is GTSNPN, CDR2 SVGIG, per germline (reference sequence). Deletions cut 7 bases from V and 6 bases from J, with 17 bases between. The CDR3: CASDSGAGDTQYF. CDR3 bases: TGTGCCTCAGATTCAGGGGCAGGCGATACGCAGTATTTT.

About this clone: Other nucleotide sequences in the sample specify the same CDR3. This chain links TRBV2 with TRBJ1-5, with 8 bases matching TRBD1. V lost 6 bases and J lost 1; bases outside the gene matches: 5. The CDR3 runs 15 residues. Germline CDR1 SNHLY, CDR2 FYNNEI. CDR3 loop: CASSPDRGSNQPQHF. Written as DNA, the CDR3 is TGTGCCAGCAGCCCCGACAGGGGAAGCAATCAGCCCCAGCATTTT.

The J gene is TRBJ2-2, the V gene TRBV5-4; tentatively, D is TRBD1 (5 bases). Germline V CDR1 and CDR2: SGHNT, YYREEE (reference sequence). This CDR3 is built from 13 residues. V lost 3 bases and J lost 9, with 12 bases in between. Here the CDR3 DNA reads TGTGCCAGCAGCTCCACGACAGCCCGGGAGCTGTTTTTT. Protein product: CASSSTTARELFF.

About this clone: Other DNA sequences in the sample encode the same CDR3. The V and J genes are TRBV20-1 and TRBJ2-7; D is uncertain. Germline-derived CDR1 and CDR2 are DFQATT and SNEGSKA (reference sequence). The CDR3 sequence is 11 residues long. Trimming removed 0 bases at V and 4 bases at J, with 4 bases between. CDR3 amino acids: CSARDLYEQYF. Written as DNA, the CDR3 is TGCAGTGCTAGAGATCTTTACGAGCAGTACTTC.